A single sample is the source of the 26 T cell receptor beta chains below, sequenced in a study of CD8 T cells in Susac syndrome. RNA totalling about 0.5 to 1 ug underwent reverse transcription with random hexamers. TCRdb called the immunoSEQ multiplex PCR reads again in MiXCR, with one record for every CDR3 protein. This table has about 400,000 distinct CDR3 sequences, approximately 85% appearing once. The material sequenced was CD8+ T cells from PBMCs. Receptor source: a human donor with multiple sclerosis.

The V call is TRBV5-1, the J call TRBJ2-1, with 10 bases that match TRBD2. Germline CDR1 reads SGHRS; CDR2 reads YFSETQ. The V segment lost 7 bases and the J segment 8 bases; nucleotides outside the gene matches: 12. This CDR3 has 15 residues. The CDR3 nucleotides read TGCGCCAGCGCCTCCCCACTAGCGGGAAGACATGAGCAGTTCTTC. Protein sequence: CASASPLAGRHEQFF.

This chain uses TRBV27 with TRBJ1-1; 10 bases match TRBD1. V dropped 1 base and J dropped 6; count of bases not matched to a gene: 2. The V gene's germline CDR1 is MNHEY and CDR2 SMNVEV (reference sequence). The CDR3 is made up of 14 amino acids. The CDR3 here is CASSLLGTGAEAFF. CDR3 in DNA: TGTGCCAGCAGTTTATTGGGGACAGGGGCTGAAGCTTTCTTT.

The chain recombines TRBV29-1 with TRBJ2-2; D not certain. Germline CDR1 reads SQVTM; CDR2 reads ANQGSEA. The CDR3 contains 11 residues. Trimming pared 3 bases from V and 7 bases from J, leaving 6 bases between. CDR3 amino acids: CSVDTDGELFF. The CDR3 DNA reads as TGCAGCGTTGATACAGACGGGGAGCTGTTTTTT.

The chain employs TRBV6-2 or TRBV6-3 and TRBJ1-5; D not certain. The germline gives CDR1 MNHEY, CDR2 SVGEGT. Trimming took 2 bases from V and 4 from J, leaving 15 bases between them. The CDR3 is 16 amino acids. CDR3 in amino acids: CASSYATLVPNQPQHF. The CDR3 region has the DNA TGTGCCAGCAGTTACGCTACATTGGTCCCAAATCAGCCCCAGCATTTT.

V usage is TRBV7-9 and J usage is TRBJ1-1, with TRBD1 matching over 8 bases. With V trimmed by 4 bases and J by 4 bases, 5 bases remained unmatched. Germline V CDR1 and CDR2: SEHNR, FQNEAQ (reference sequence). CDR3 length: 14 amino acids. In DNA, the CDR3 is TGTGCCAGCAGCTCAACTACAGGGGGCACTGAAGCTTTCTTT. Residues: CASSSTTGGTEAFF. The whole variable domain, filled in from reference TRBV7-9 and TRBJ1-1, reads DTGVSQNPRHKITKRGQNVTFRCDPISEHNRLYWYRQTLGQGPEFLTYFQNEAQLEKSRLLSDRFSAERPKGSFSTLEIQRTEQGDSAMYLCASSSTTGGTEAFFGQGTRLTVV.

V usage is TRBV7-9 and J usage is TRBJ1-2, with 10 bases aligning to TRBD1. Germline-derived CDR1 and CDR2 are SEHNR and FQNEAQ (reference sequence). V lost 3 bases and J lost 2; bases outside the gene matches: 0. The CDR3 extends over 14 amino acids. For the CDR3, the DNA is TGTGCCAGCAGCTTGGGACAGGGGAACTATGGCTACACCTTC. Residues: CASSLGQGNYGYTF.

The V gene is TRBV9, the J gene TRBJ2-3, with D possibly being TRBD2 (6 bases). Germline V gives CDR1 SGDLS, CDR2 YYNGEE. The CDR3 length is 15 residues. Trimming shortened V by 0 bases and J by 1 base, and 9 bases separated the two germline ends. The CDR3 loop reads CASSVVGGGTDTQYF. CDR3 bases: TGTGCCAGCAGCGTAGTCGGAGGGGGCACAGATACGCAGTATTTT.

The genes are TRBV12-3 or TRBV12-4 and TRBJ2-1; TRBD2 agrees at 7 bases. The CDR3 loop spans 15 amino acids. With V trimmed by 3 bases and J by 6 bases, 8 bases remained unmatched. CDR3 coding DNA: TGTGCCAGCAGTTTGTTGGCGGGACTAACCAATGAGCAGTTCTTC. This sequence encodes CASSLLAGLTNEQFF.

The chain carries TRBV6-6 and TRBJ2-1; D not certain. Germline V CDR1 and CDR2: MNHNY, SVGAGI (reference sequence). V was clipped by 2 bases and J by 5 bases, with 10 bases between them. The CDR3 is made up of 14 amino acids. The CDR3 protein is CASSYATGNNEQFF. DNA for the CDR3: TGTGCCAGCAGTTACGCGACTGGCAACAATGAGCAGTTCTTC.

This chain links TRBV15 with TRBJ2-4, with D unclear. Trimming removed 1 base at V and 0 bases at J, with 13 bases between. In germline, CDR1 is LNHNV, CDR2 YYDKDF (reference sequence). There are 17 residues in the CDR3. In DNA, the CDR3 is TGTGCCACCAGCAGAGTGGAGAGAGATCGAGCCAAAAACATTCAGTACTTC. This gives the protein CATSRVERDRAKNIQYF.

The gene calls are TRBV5-6 and TRBJ1-1; D possibly corresponds to TRBD1 (6 bases). Germline V gives CDR1 SGHDT, CDR2 YYEEEE. Trimming took 4 bases from V and 0 from J, leaving 13 bases between them. This CDR3 spans 15 amino acids. Written as DNA, the CDR3 is TGTGCCAGCAGCCCTGGTGGGACAATGAACACTGAAGCTTTCTTT. Translated, it gives CASSPGGTMNTEAFF. Supplemented by reference TRBV5-6 and TRBJ1-1, the full variable domain reads DAGVTQSPTHLIKTRGQQVTLRCSPKSGHDTVSWYQQALGQGPQFIFQYYEEEERQRGNFPDRFSGHQFPNYSSELNVNALLLGDSALYLCASSPGGTMNTEAFFGQGTRLTVV.

This clonotype was detected a few times. The CDR3 loop is CAWSSGSSYEQYF. CDR3 DNA: TGTGCCTGGAGTAGCGGGAGCTCCTACGAGCAGTACTTC. This chain joins TRBV30 and TRBJ2-7; 8 bases are a match to TRBD2. Germline trimming cut 2 bases from V and 0 bases from J; bases unmatched to any gene: 0. From germline, CDR1 is GTSNPN and CDR2 SVGIG (reference sequence). This CDR3 is built from 13 residues.

The V gene is TRBV5-5, the J gene TRBJ1-4; D possibly corresponds to TRBD1 (5 bases). Trimming left V 4 bases short and J 4 bases short, with 14 bases between. Looked up from germline, CDR1 is SGHKS and CDR2 is YYEKEE (reference sequence). This CDR3 spans 15 amino acids. The CDR3 DNA follows: TGTGCCAGCAGCCCAGGGACGGCAAATAATGAAAAACTGTTTTTT. Residues: CASSPGTANNEKLFF.

This clonotype appeared once. The J gene is TRBJ2-1, the V gene TRBV12-3 or TRBV12-4; D perhaps matches TRBD1 (5 bases). The length of the CDR3 is 16 residues. V dropped 5 bases and J dropped 7 bases, with 21 bases sitting between them. DNA for the CDR3: TGTGCCAGCAGTCCCTATAGCAGCCAGGGTTTGAATGAGCAGTTCTTC. Translated, it gives CASSPYSSQGLNEQFF.

The chain recombines TRBV29-1 with TRBJ2-7, with D possibly matching TRBD2 (5 bases). V was cut by 5 bases and J by 0 bases, with 11 bases left in between. Germline V gene lookup returns CDR1 SQVTM and CDR2 ANQGSEA. The CDR3 has 13 residues. CDR3 in DNA: TGCAGCGTTAGCGGAGAGAGCTCCTACGAGCAGTACTTC. This codes for CSVSGESSYEQYF.

The chain couples TRBV20-1 to TRBJ2-1; TRBD2 aligns across 9 bases. V dropped 6 bases and J dropped 9; count of bases not matched to a gene: 12. Per germline, CDR1 DFQATT and CDR2 SNEGSKA (reference sequence). This CDR3 is built from 14 residues. CDR3 region: CSAGVAGAGGEQFF. As DNA, the CDR3 is TGCAGTGCCGGTGTAGCGGGGGCCGGCGGTGAGCAGTTCTTC.

This rearrangement joins TRBV12-3 or TRBV12-4 to TRBJ2-7; D remains unclear. Deletions cut 3 bases from V and 3 bases from J, with 9 bases between. This CDR3 has 13 residues. The CDR3 loop reads CASSLTRFYEQYF. For the CDR3, the DNA is TGTGCCAGCAGTTTGACGCGGTTCTACGAGCAGTACTTC.

The V call is TRBV6-2 or TRBV6-3, the J call TRBJ2-3; 7 bases match TRBD1. The CDR3 has 14 residues. From germline, CDR1 is MNHEY and CDR2 SVGEGT. V trimming: 8 bases; J trimming: 4 bases; junction bases outside the gene matches: 9. CDR3 loop: CASLFRGFPDTQYF. The CDR3 DNA reads as TGTGCCAGCCTCTTCAGGGGGTTCCCAGATACGCAGTATTTT.

The chain employs TRBV12-5 and TRBJ1-2; maybe TRBD1 (5 bases). V was shortened by 0 bases and J by 6 bases, with 20 bases between the two germline ends. Germline loops: CDR1 LGHNT, CDR2 FRNRAP. This CDR3 is 17 amino acids long. The CDR3 DNA is TGTGCTAGTGGTTTGGTACTAGACGGGACCGAAAGGCATGGCTACACCTTC. This translates into CASGLVLDGTERHGYTF.

This chain connects TRBV20-1 to TRBJ2-5; no clear D gene. The CDR3 has 14 residues. V was cut by 3 bases and J by 6 bases, with 17 bases left in between. Germline CDR1 and CDR2: DFQATT and SNEGSKA (reference sequence). The CDR3 protein is CSASPSWATKTQYF. The CDR3 DNA sequence: TGCAGTGCTAGTCCCTCCTGGGCAACGAAGACCCAGTACTTC.

This clonotype has just one count. The chain recombines TRBV6-1 with TRBJ1-5; D not certain. The V end lost 1 base, the J end lost 0 bases, and 7 bases lay between the germline ends. The CDR3 is 15 residues long. Germline V gives CDR1 MNHNS, CDR2 SASEGT. CDR3 nucleotide sequence: TGTGCCAGCAGTGAAGACCGGAATAGCAATCAGCCCCAGCATTTT. Amino acids: CASSEDRNSNQPQHF.

The chain joins TRBV6-2 or TRBV6-3 to TRBJ2-1; 8 bases line up with TRBD2. CDR3 size: 18 residues. CDR1 and CDR2 from the germline V gene are MNHEY and SVGEGT. V shed 2 bases, J shed 3 bases, and the junction held 12 bases outside the gene matches. Written as DNA, the CDR3 is TGTGCCAGCAGTTACCAACTTATACTAGCGGAGAACTACAATGAGCAGTTCTTC. Amino acid sequence: CASSYQLILAENYNEQFF.

The chain couples TRBV6-5 to TRBJ1-1, with TRBD1 identical over 8 bases. Trimming cost V 7 bases and J 2 bases; bases outside gene matches: 6. Germline V gene data show CDR1 as MNHEY and CDR2 as SVGAGI. This CDR3 comprises 14 residues. The CDR3 spells CASTNGQGNTEAFF. CDR3 in DNA: TGTGCCAGCACTAATGGACAGGGAAACACTGAAGCTTTCTTT.

V is TRBV11-2 and J is TRBJ2-1; D perhaps matches TRBD2 (6 bases). The ends were cut back, 5 bases at V and 9 bases at J, with 11 bases in the middle. CDR1 is SGHAT and CDR2 is FQNNGV in the germline V gene. The CDR3 is 12 residues long. The CDR3 coding sequence is TGTGCCAGCAGCCCCGGAGGGCTTGAGCAGTTCTTC. Translating gives CASSPGGLEQFF.

In regard to this clonotype: An end of the junction differs from the germline gene, which may be a read error. The chain uses TRBV5-1 and TRBJ1-5; 11 bases align to TRBD1. CDR1 and CDR2 (germline): SGHRS, YFSETQ. The CDR3 length is 15 residues. The chain's CDR3 is CASSLGQGVNQPQHF. CDR3 coding DNA: TGTGCCAGCAGTTTGGGACAGGGGGTCAATCAGCCCCAGCATTTT. The full variable domain, with the rest looked up from reference TRBV5-1 and TRBJ1-5, is KAGVTQTPRYLIKTRGQQVTLSCSPISGHRSVSWYQQTPGQGLQFLFEYFSETQRNKGNFPGRFSGRQFSNSRSEMNVSTLELGDSALYLCASSLGQGVNQPQHFGDGTRLSIL.

This sequence joins TRBV29-1 and TRBJ2-2, with a possible D match to TRBD2 (5 bases). V lost 4 bases to trimming and J lost 3 bases, with 9 bases between them. The CDR3 spans 13 residues. Germline values: CDR1 SQVTM, CDR2 ANQGSEA. In DNA form, the CDR3 reads TGCAGCGTTGCGGGGTTGGACACCGGGGAGCTGTTTTTT. Translating it yields CSVAGLDTGELFF.